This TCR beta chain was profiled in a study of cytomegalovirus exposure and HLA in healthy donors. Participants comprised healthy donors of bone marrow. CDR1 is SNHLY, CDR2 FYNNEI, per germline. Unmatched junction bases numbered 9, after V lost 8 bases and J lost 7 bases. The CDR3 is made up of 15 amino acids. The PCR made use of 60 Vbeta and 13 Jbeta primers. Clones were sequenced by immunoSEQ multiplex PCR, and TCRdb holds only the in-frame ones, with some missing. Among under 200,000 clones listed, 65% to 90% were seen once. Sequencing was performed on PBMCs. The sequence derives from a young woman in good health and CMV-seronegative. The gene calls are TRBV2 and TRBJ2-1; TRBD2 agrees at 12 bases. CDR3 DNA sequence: TGTGCCAGCGGACTAGCGGGATTCCCGGGGAATGAGCAGTTCTTC. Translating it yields CASGLAGFPGNEQFF.